This T cell receptor beta chain was captured in a study of a mutant IDH1 vaccine in newly diagnosed glioma. The overall study: Patients received eight vaccinations in weeks 1, 3, 5, 7, 11, 15, 19, 23. Either 4-6 weeks after radiotherapy alone or alongside temozolomide, vaccination was begun. The sex distribution of treated patients was about 62% male and about 40% female, with a mean age of 40.4 years.

In the case of this clone: The antigen remains undetermined.

From germline, CDR1 is PRHDT and CDR2 FYEKMQ (reference sequence). With 5 bases removed from V and 3 bases from J, the gap between germline ends came to 13 bases. The CDR3 is 14 residues long. Regarding time point: week 23, last vaccination. It was 300 ug of mutant IDH1 20-mer peptide that made up each vaccine dose, given with topical imiquimod. TCRdb keeps only in-frame clones here, not all; method: immunoSEQ multiplex PCR. This sample has roughly 28,000 clones, with over 80% found just once. This TCR came from a woman under 30 with glioma. The source was PBMCs, collected from a glioma patient whose treatment included an IDH1 peptide vaccine. The rearrangement links TRBV13 to TRBJ1-1; D not certain. The DNA for the CDR3 is TGTGCCAGCAGCACACAGAGAGTGGACACTGAAGCTTTCTTT. Encoded protein: CASSTQRVDTEAFF.